The clone carrying this TCR beta chain was seen many times. The antigen is unknown. This record comes from a study of T cells after yellow fever vaccination. Study-wide findings and caveats: One caveat is that FACS-sorted repertoires could contain abundant clonotypes contaminating from the bulk population.

Template switching by 5'RACE produced TCR cDNA, adding a universal primer site and UMIs. TCRdb redid the calling of the 5' RACE reads with MiXCR, one entry per CDR3 protein. This table holds 250,000 or so distinct CDR3 sequences, over 3% found once. The V end was cut by 6 bases, the J end by 5 bases, with 17 bases between. CDR1 ENHRY and CDR2 SYGVKD come from the germline V gene. CDR3 length equals 15 residues. The TCR was taken from a man aged 18 to 29 who received the YFV17D yellow fever vaccine. The input for sequencing was PBMCs, taken 15 days after the yellow fever booster vaccination. The V gene is TRBV10-3, the J gene TRBJ1-5; possibly TRBD1 for D (5 bases). CDR3 in amino acids: CAISPTGVQDQPQHF. In DNA form, the CDR3 reads TGTGCCATCAGCCCTACGGGGGTACAGGATCAGCCCCAGCATTTT.